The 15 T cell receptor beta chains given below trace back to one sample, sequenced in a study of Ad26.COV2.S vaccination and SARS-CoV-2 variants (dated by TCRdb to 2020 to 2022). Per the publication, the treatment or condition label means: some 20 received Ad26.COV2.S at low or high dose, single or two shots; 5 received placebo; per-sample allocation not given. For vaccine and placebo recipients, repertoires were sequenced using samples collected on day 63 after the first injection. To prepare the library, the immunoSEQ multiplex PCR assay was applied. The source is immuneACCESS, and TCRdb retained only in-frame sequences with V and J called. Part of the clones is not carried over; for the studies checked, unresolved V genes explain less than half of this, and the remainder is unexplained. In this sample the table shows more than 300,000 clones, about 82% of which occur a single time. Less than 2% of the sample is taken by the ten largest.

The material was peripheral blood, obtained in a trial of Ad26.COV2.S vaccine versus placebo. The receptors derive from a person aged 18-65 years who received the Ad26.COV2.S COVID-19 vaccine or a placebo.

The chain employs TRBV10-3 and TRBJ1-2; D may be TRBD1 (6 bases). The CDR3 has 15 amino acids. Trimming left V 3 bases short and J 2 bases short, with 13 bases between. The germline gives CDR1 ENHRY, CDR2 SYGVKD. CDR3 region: CAISDPGAENYGYTF. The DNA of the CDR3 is TGTGCCATCAGTGACCCAGGGGCAGAGAACTATGGCTACACCTTC.

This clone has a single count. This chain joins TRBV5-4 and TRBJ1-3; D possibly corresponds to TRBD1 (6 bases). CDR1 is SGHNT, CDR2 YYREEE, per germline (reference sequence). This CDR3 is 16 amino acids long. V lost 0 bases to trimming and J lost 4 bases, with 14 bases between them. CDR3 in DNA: TGTGCCAGCAGCTTGGGGGGACAAAGATCGGGAAACACCATATATTTT. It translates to CASSLGGQRSGNTIYF.

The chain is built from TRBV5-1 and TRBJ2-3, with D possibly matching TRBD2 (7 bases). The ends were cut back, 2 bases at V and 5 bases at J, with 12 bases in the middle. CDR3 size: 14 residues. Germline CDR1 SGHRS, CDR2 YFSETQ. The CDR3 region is CASSFGGLGDTQYF. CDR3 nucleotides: TGCGCCAGCAGCTTCGGGGGGCTTGGAGATACGCAGTATTTT.

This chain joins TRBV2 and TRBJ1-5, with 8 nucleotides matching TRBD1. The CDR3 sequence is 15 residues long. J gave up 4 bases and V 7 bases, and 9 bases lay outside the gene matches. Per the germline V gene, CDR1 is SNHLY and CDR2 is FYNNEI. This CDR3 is CASTQGQGRNQPQHF. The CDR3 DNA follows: TGTGCCAGCACCCAAGGACAGGGTAGAAATCAGCCCCAGCATTTT.

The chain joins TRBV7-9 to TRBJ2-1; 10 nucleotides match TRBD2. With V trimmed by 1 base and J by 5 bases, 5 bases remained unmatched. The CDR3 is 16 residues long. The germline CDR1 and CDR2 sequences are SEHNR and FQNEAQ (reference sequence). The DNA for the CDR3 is TGTGCCAGCAGCTTAGATAGCGGGGGGACCCACAATGAGCAGTTCTTC. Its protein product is CASSLDSGGTHNEQFF.

The CDR3 DNA follows: TGTGCCAGCAGCTTGGGGGGAACTAATTCACCCCTCCACTTT. Translating it yields CASSLGGTNSPLHF. The V and J genes are TRBV5-4 and TRBJ1-6; D gene unclear. Looked up from germline, CDR1 is SGHNT and CDR2 is YYREEE (reference sequence). With 0 bases removed from V and 6 bases from J, the gap between germline ends came to 7 bases. CDR3 length: 14 amino acids.

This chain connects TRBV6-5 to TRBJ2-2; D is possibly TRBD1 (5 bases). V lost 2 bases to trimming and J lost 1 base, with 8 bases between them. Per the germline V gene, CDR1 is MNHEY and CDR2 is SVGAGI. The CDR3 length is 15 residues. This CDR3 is CASSYARVNTGELFF. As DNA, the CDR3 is TGTGCCAGCAGTTACGCCAGGGTGAACACCGGGGAGCTGTTTTTT.

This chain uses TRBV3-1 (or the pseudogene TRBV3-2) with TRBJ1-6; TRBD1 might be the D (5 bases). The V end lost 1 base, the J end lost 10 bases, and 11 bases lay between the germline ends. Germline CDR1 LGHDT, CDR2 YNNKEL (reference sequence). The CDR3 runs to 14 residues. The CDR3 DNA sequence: TGTGCCAGCAGCCAAGTCCAGGGACGGTCACCCCTCCACTTT. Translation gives CASSQVQGRSPLHF.

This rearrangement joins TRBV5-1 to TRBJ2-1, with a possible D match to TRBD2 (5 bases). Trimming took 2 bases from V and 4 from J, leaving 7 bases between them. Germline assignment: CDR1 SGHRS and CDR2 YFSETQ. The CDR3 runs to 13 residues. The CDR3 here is CASSFGVYNEQFF. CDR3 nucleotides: TGCGCCAGCAGCTTCGGGGTATACAATGAGCAGTTCTTC.

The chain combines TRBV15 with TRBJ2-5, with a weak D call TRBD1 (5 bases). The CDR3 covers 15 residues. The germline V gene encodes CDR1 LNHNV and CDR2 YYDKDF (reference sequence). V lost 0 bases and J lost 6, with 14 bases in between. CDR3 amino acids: CATSREQGQWKTQYF. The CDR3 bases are TGTGCCACCAGCAGAGAGCAGGGTCAATGGAAGACCCAGTACTTC.

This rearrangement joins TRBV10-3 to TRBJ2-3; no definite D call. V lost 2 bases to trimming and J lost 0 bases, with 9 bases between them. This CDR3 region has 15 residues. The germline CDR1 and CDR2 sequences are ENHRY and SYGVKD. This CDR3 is CAISETATSTDTQYF. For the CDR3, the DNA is TGTGCCATCAGTGAGACGGCCACGAGCACAGATACGCAGTATTTT.

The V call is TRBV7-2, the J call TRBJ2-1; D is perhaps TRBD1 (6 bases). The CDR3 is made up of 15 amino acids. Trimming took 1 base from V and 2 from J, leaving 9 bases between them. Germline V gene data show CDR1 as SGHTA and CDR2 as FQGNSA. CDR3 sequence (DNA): TGTGCCAGCAGCTTAGGGACAGTGACCTACAATGAGCAGTTCTTC. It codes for CASSLGTVTYNEQFF.

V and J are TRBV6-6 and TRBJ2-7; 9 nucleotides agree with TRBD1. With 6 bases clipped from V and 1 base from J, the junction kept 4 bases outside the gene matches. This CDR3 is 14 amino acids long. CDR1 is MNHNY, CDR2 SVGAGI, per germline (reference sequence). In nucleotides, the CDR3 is TGTGCCAGCAGGGGAGGACAGGGGTCCTACGAGCAGTACTTC. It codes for CASRGGQGSYEQYF.

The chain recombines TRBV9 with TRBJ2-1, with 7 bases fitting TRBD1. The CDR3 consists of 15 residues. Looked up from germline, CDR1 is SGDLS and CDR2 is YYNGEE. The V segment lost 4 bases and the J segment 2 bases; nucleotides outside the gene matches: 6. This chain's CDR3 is CASSPPGTAYNEQFF. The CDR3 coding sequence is TGTGCCAGCAGCCCCCCCGGGACAGCCTACAATGAGCAGTTCTTC. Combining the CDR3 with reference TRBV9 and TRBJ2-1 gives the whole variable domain DSGVTQTPKHLITATGQRVTLRCSPRSGDLSVYWYQQSLDQGLQFLIQYYNGEERAKGNILERFSAQQFPDLHSELNLSSLELGDSALYFCASSPPGTAYNEQFFGPGTRLTVL.

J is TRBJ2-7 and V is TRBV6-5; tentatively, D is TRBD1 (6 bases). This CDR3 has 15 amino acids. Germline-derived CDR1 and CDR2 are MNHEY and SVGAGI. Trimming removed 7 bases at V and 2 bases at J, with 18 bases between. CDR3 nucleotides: TGTGCCAGCACTACGAGAGGACAGAGAGCCTACGAGCAGTACTTC. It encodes CASTTRGQRAYEQYF.